This T cell receptor beta chain was retrieved from a study of blood T cell repertoires in COVID-19 (dated by TCRdb to 2018 to 2020). Broadly, across the study: Samples covering the acute and convalescent phases of COVID-19 were provided by collaborators in the United States, Italy and Spain. The prospective study material was composed of cDNA or gDNA derived from T cells, B-cell-depleted T cells, or PBMCs. Subjects who had been exposed to COVID-19, were actively infected with it, or had recovered from it provided the deeply sampled blood TCRbeta repertoires that made up the dataset. The repertoires were made available in a free public database intended to serve as a resource for research on the immune response to SARS-CoV-2. The samples were drawn from two sources: the first 160 participants of the ongoing ImmuneRACE study, and 950 to 1,500 subjects contributed by 6 global collaborators. The sample metadata nearly always contained a de-identified subject ID, COVID-19 status, age in years and sex. HLA class I and class II types, where available, came from metadata supplied by the sample provider rather than from assay-based typing. Study-wide findings and limitations: How much clinical and demographic metadata was included differed by source and by participant, and the metadata was provided uncurated.

TCRbeta CDR3 regions were amplified from genomic DNA by means of the immunoSEQ Assay, a bias-controlled multiplex PCR. The study's own analysis went as follows. The number of nucleated cells in each sample was estimated by amplification of reference gene primers within the assay. To quantify the absolute abundance of each unique TCRbeta CDR3 rearrangement, sequence reads were collapsed and filtered. For each sample, productive Simpson clonality was calculated as the square root of Simpson's diversity index over productive rearrangements. TCRdb retrieved this table from immuneACCESS and kept in-frame rearrangements only. Not all clones are present; in checked studies, unresolved V genes account for under half, and no reason is known for the remainder. Clonal size and the V and J genes are those of that table, whereas D and trimming came from the DNA. This sample lists 120,000 to 150,000 clones; approximately 80% were detected once. The ten largest clones capture under 9.5% of the sample.

The CDR3, from cysteine to phenylalanine, totals 15 residues. Only the CDR3 region is kept as DNA, spanning 45 bases read in frame from base 1. Details on this clone: The specificity of this receptor is unknown. The sample holds no much larger clone one base away, and base qualities are not on file.

Collaborating institutions collected whole blood in K2EDTA tubes following their own protocols. For TCRbeta analysis, collaborators shipped samples as frozen whole blood, isolated PBMCs, or DNA extracted from either of those sample types. The V gene is TRBV12-2 and the J gene is TRBJ1-5; TRBD1 was called by the table and not checked on the DNA. TRBV12-2 represents a pseudogene. The specimen was peripheral blood. The receptor was isolated from a woman older than 75 in a cohort sampled during active or convalescent COVID-19. The CDR3 reads as follows: CASRLGTGPNQPQHF. The DNA is TGTGCAAGTCGCTTAGGGACAGGGCCGAATCAGCCCCAGCATTTT.